This is a list of T cell receptor beta chains from one sample in a study of cytomegalovirus exposure and HLA in healthy donors. The repertoire was sequenced with immunoSEQ multiplex PCR; TCRdb's copy has only in-frame clones and lacks some. The sample lists about 190,000 clones, approximately 84% occurring once. Material for sequencing was PBMCs. The receptor source for this set is a boy aged 5-17 years in good health and CMV-seronegative. The CDR3 runs from the conserved cysteine through the conserved F or W. The D gene is left open where the match is weak. The size of a clone is reported for some rows only, either as once, few or many, or as a class for expanded clones.

d_gene,j_gene,v_gene,abundance,CDR3aa,CDR3nt
NA,TRBJ2-2,TRBV28,NA,CASSLRTGELFF,TGTGCCAGCAGTCTGAGGACCGGGGAGCTGTTTTTT
TRBD2,TRBJ2-7,TRBV6-5,NA,CASTPQAGKSYEQYF,TGTGCCAGCACCCCTCAAGCGGGGAAGTCCTACGAGCAGTACTTC
NA,TRBJ1-2,TRBV10-3,NA,CAISEDRLGYTF,TGTGCCATCAGTGAGGACAGACTGGGCTACACCTTC
NA,TRBJ2-1,TRBV27,NA,CASSPQGGEQFF,TGTGCCAGCAGTCCACAGGGGGGGGAGCAGTTCTTC
TRBD1,TRBJ1-5,TRBV28,few,CAALRTGANQPQHF,TGTGCCGCGCTAAGGACAGGGGCGAATCAGCCCCAGCATTTT
TRBD1,TRBJ1-6,TRBV18,once,CASSPKLLTGRSPLHF,TGTGCCAGCTCACCAAAGCTACTGACAGGGCGGTCACCCCTCCACTTT
NA,TRBJ1-2,TRBV29-1,NA,CSVDLAGNGYTF,TGCAGCGTTGACCTGGCAGGGAATGGCTACACCTTC
TRBD2,TRBJ2-7,TRBV27,NA,CASALAGTYEQYF,TGTGCCAGCGCCCTAGCGGGGACCTACGAGCAGTACTTC
TRBD1,TRBJ1-5,TRBV19,NA,CASSVIGTGGQPQHF,TGTGCCAGTAGTGTAATCGGGACAGGGGGTCAGCCCCAGCATTTT
NA,TRBJ2-7,TRBV6-5,NA,CASSYSPLSQRYF,TGTGCCAGCAGTTACTCGCCCTTAAGCCAAAGGTACTTC
NA,TRBJ1-1,TRBV5-1,NA,CASSIAKTGNTEAFF,TGCGCCAGCAGCATAGCTAAGACAGGGAACACTGAAGCTTTCTTT
NA,TRBJ1-1,TRBV6-5,once,CASSYNAGTTEAFF,TGTGCCAGCAGTTACAATGCGGGGACCACTGAAGCTTTCTTT
TRBD1,TRBJ1-1,TRBV6-6,NA,CASSLTGVSEAFF,TGTGCCAGCAGTTTAACAGGGGTCTCGGAAGCTTTCTTT
TRBD2,TRBJ2-3,TRBV5-1,NA,CASSRASTGTSETDTQYF,TGCGCCAGCAGCCGAGCTTCCACCGGGACTAGCGAAACAGATACGCAGTATTTT
TRBD2,TRBJ2-1,TRBV30,NA,CAWSVPLAGGSEQFF,TGTGCCTGGAGTGTACCTCTAGCGGGAGGGTCTGAGCAGTTCTTC
NA,TRBJ1-3,TRBV6-5,NA,CASSYVAGAGNTIYF,TGTGCCAGCAGTTACGTGGCAGGGGCTGGAAACACCATATATTTT
TRBD2,TRBJ2-2,TRBV7-9,NA,CASLGGWKNTGELFF,TGTGCCTCCCTCGGGGGGTGGAAGAACACCGGGGAGCTGTTTTTT
NA,TRBJ2-1,TRBV28,NA,CASSPILQVANNEQFF,TGTGCCAGCAGCCCCATCCTCCAAGTAGCGAACAATGAGCAGTTCTTC
NA,TRBJ2-5,TRBV11-2,once,CASSQGRGMETQYF,TGTGCCAGCAGCCAAGGGAGGGGGATGGAGACCCAGTACTTC
NA,TRBJ2-3,TRBV19,NA,CASSIQGMANADTQYF,TGTGCCAGTAGTATCCAGGGAATGGCTAACGCAGATACGCAGTATTTT
NA,TRBJ1-2,TRBV2,NA,CASRQGASNYGYTF,TGTGCCAGCAGGCAGGGCGCTTCTAACTATGGCTACACCTTC
NA,TRBJ1-3,TRBV30,NA,CAWSAGLRNTIYF,TGTGCCTGGAGTGCGGGTTTGAGAAACACCATATATTTT
NA,TRBJ1-2,TRBV12-2,NA,CASRIPTESSYGYTF,TGTGCAAGTCGCATCCCGACAGAGTCGTCTTATGGCTACACCTTC
NA,TRBJ2-5,TRBV29-1,NA,CSVDVLETQYF,TGCAGCGTTGATGTCTTGGAGACCCAGTACTTC
TRBD1,TRBJ1-2,TRBV25-1,NA,CASSDNDRDGYTF,TGTGCCAGCAGTGATAACGACAGGGATGGCTACACCTTC